The rows below give T cell receptor beta chains drawn from one sample of a study. In TCRdb, the RT-PCR reads were re-called with MiXCR into one record per CDR3 protein. Of about 680,000 distinct CDR3 sequences in the sample, 11% to 15% were seen once. The sequenced sample consisted of memory CD4+ T cells from blood. The receptor set was obtained from a female donor in good health, serving as a healthy control. Each CDR3 is given with its conserved first and last residue. The order of the fields is V gene, D gene, J gene, clone size, CDR3 DNA, CDR3 protein. The D gene is left open where the match is weak. The size entry is marked missing in some rows and otherwise reads once, few, many or a size class.

v_gene: TRBV20-1; d_gene: NA; j_gene: TRBJ2-1; abundance: many; CDR3nt: TGCAGTGCTAGCGACCGCTTAGCGGCGTCCTACAATGAGCAGTTCTTC; CDR3aa: CSASDRLAASYNEQFF
v_gene: TRBV9; d_gene: NA; j_gene: TRBJ1-1; abundance: NA; CDR3nt: TGTGCCAGCAGCCCACCCCTCGTTGAAGCTTTCTTT; CDR3aa: CASSPPLVEAFF
v_gene: TRBV7-9; d_gene: TRBD2; j_gene: TRBJ2-1; abundance: many; CDR3nt: TGTGCCAGCGGGAGGGATGAACTTTCCGGTGAGCAGTTCTTC; CDR3aa: CASGRDELSGEQFF
v_gene: TRBV20-1; d_gene: TRBD2; j_gene: TRBJ2-1; abundance: few; CDR3nt: TGCAGTGCTAGAGGGCCGCCAGCGGGAGGGATCGGTGAGCAGTTCTTC; CDR3aa: CSARGPPAGGIGEQFF
v_gene: TRBV3-1; d_gene: TRBD1; j_gene: TRBJ2-2; abundance: NA; CDR3nt: TGTGCCAGCAGCCGAAAGACCGGGACAGGGGTCACCGGGGAGCTGTTTTTT; CDR3aa: CASSRKTGTGVTGELFF
v_gene: TRBV5-1; d_gene: NA; j_gene: TRBJ1-1; abundance: many; CDR3nt: TGCGCCAGCAGCCTCGACAGCCAGAACACTGAAGCTTTCTTT; CDR3aa: CASSLDSQNTEAFF
v_gene: TRBV5-1; d_gene: NA; j_gene: TRBJ2-2; abundance: many; CDR3nt: TGCGCCAGCAGCTTGGACAAGGGTACCGGGGAGCTGTTTTTT; CDR3aa: CASSLDKGTGELFF
v_gene: TRBV9; d_gene: TRBD2; j_gene: TRBJ2-3; abundance: many; CDR3nt: TGTGCCAGCAGCCCGGGGACTAGCGGGAACACAGATACGCAGTATTTT; CDR3aa: CASSPGTSGNTDTQYF
v_gene: TRBV6-2/TRBV6-3; d_gene: NA; j_gene: TRBJ2-2; abundance: few; CDR3nt: TGTGCCAGCGGGCTGGGGCGGGAGCTGTTTTTT; CDR3aa: CASGLGRELFF
v_gene: TRBV7-8; d_gene: TRBD1; j_gene: TRBJ2-7; abundance: NA; CDR3nt: TGTGCCAGCAGCTCCCTACAGGGGACGGGCTACGAGCAGTACTTC; CDR3aa: CASSSLQGTGYEQYF
v_gene: TRBV27; d_gene: NA; j_gene: TRBJ2-2; abundance: many; CDR3nt: TGTGCCAGCAGTTTTAAGGCATGGAGCACCGGGGAGCTGTTTTTT; CDR3aa: CASSFKAWSTGELFF
v_gene: TRBV27; d_gene: NA; j_gene: TRBJ1-1; abundance: NA; CDR3nt: TGTGCCAGCAGTTCCCAGGTGACAGTCATGAACACTGAAGCTTTCTTT; CDR3aa: CASSSQVTVMNTEAFF
v_gene: TRBV4-3; d_gene: TRBD1; j_gene: TRBJ1-1; abundance: NA; CDR3nt: TGCGCCAGCAGCCAAGATGGGACAGGAACCGCAAATGAAGCTTTCTTT; CDR3aa: CASSQDGTGTANEAFF
v_gene: TRBV12-3/TRBV12-4; d_gene: NA; j_gene: TRBJ1-1; abundance: many; CDR3nt: TGTGCCAGCAGCCCTCTCTTGGGGGAAGCTTTCTTT; CDR3aa: CASSPLLGEAFF
v_gene: TRBV20-1; d_gene: NA; j_gene: TRBJ1-1; abundance: few; CDR3nt: TGCAGTGCTATACCGGACAGGAACACTGAAGCTTTCTTT; CDR3aa: CSAIPDRNTEAFF
v_gene: TRBV7-9; d_gene: TRBD2; j_gene: TRBJ2-3; abundance: few; CDR3nt: TGTGCCAGCAGCCTCTCTAGCGGGAGCAGAAAGGCAGATACGCAGTATTTT; CDR3aa: CASSLSSGSRKADTQYF
v_gene: TRBV6-5; d_gene: NA; j_gene: TRBJ2-1; abundance: many; CDR3nt: TGTGCCAGCAGTTACTCGTCGGGAGTCCCCTACAATGAGCAGTTCTTC; CDR3aa: CASSYSSGVPYNEQFF
v_gene: TRBV4-1; d_gene: TRBD1; j_gene: TRBJ1-4; abundance: few; CDR3nt: TGCGCCAGCAGCCAAGAGGACTGGGACAGGGAGGGGAAACTGTTTTTT; CDR3aa: CASSQEDWDREGKLFF
v_gene: TRBV12-3/TRBV12-4; d_gene: NA; j_gene: TRBJ2-1; abundance: many; CDR3nt: TGTGCCAGCAGTCCCGGTCCAGCGTCATACAATGAGCAGTTCTTC; CDR3aa: CASSPGPASYNEQFF
v_gene: TRBV5-1; d_gene: NA; j_gene: TRBJ2-1; abundance: many; CDR3nt: TGCGCCAGCAGCTTGCTTAGGTCGGAGCAGTTCTTC; CDR3aa: CASSLLRSEQFF
v_gene: TRBV29-1; d_gene: NA; j_gene: TRBJ1-5; abundance: many; CDR3nt: TGCAGCGTTGCAGGAGGCAATCAGCCCCAGCATTTT; CDR3aa: CSVAGGNQPQHF
v_gene: TRBV24-1; d_gene: TRBD1; j_gene: TRBJ1-4; abundance: NA; CDR3nt: TGTGCCACCAGTGACGCGAGGACAGGGGCTTCGAGGCTGTTTTTT; CDR3aa: CATSDARTGASRLFF
v_gene: TRBV4-3; d_gene: NA; j_gene: TRBJ1-2; abundance: NA; CDR3nt: TGCGCCAGCAGCCACACCGAAAATGGCTACACCTTC; CDR3aa: CASSHTENGYTF
v_gene: TRBV20-1; d_gene: TRBD2; j_gene: TRBJ2-1; abundance: few; CDR3nt: TGCAGTGCGTCGACTAGCGGGCCGTACAATGAGCAGTTCTTC; CDR3aa: CSASTSGPYNEQFF
v_gene: TRBV4-1; d_gene: NA; j_gene: TRBJ1-5; abundance: few; CDR3nt: TGCGCCAGCAGCCAATCCGAAGCGGCTACACATCAGCCCCAGCATTTT; CDR3aa: CASSQSEAATHQPQHF
v_gene: TRBV30; d_gene: TRBD1; j_gene: TRBJ2-7; abundance: NA; CDR3nt: TGTGCCTGGGACAGGGGTCAGGCTTTCGAGCAGTACTTC; CDR3aa: CAWDRGQAFEQYF
v_gene: TRBV6-5; d_gene: NA; j_gene: TRBJ1-1; abundance: few; CDR3nt: TGTGCCAGCGGGATTGGGGGGGAGAACACTGAAGCTTTCTTT; CDR3aa: CASGIGGENTEAFF
v_gene: TRBV24-1; d_gene: NA; j_gene: TRBJ2-5; abundance: NA; CDR3nt: TGTGCCACCAGTGGATCCCAGGGTGTAAAGACCCAGTACTTC; CDR3aa: CATSGSQGVKTQYF
v_gene: TRBV6-2/TRBV6-3; d_gene: TRBD1; j_gene: TRBJ1-5; abundance: NA; CDR3nt: TGTGCCAGCAGTTACGCGCGAACAGGGGCGTATAGCAATCAGCCCCAGCATTTT; CDR3aa: CASSYARTGAYSNQPQHF
v_gene: TRBV2; d_gene: NA; j_gene: TRBJ2-5; abundance: NA; CDR3nt: TGTGCCAGCAGTGAACTCCCACCACAAGAGACCCAGTACTTC; CDR3aa: CASSELPPQETQYF
v_gene: TRBV10-3; d_gene: TRBD2; j_gene: TRBJ2-3; abundance: many; CDR3nt: TGTGCCATCAGTGGAGACGGGAGGGCCAAGCAAGCCCGAACAGATACGCAGTATTTT; CDR3aa: CAISGDGRAKQARTDTQYF
v_gene: TRBV4-3; d_gene: NA; j_gene: TRBJ1-5; abundance: NA; CDR3nt: TGCGCCAGCAGCCAAGGGGGGGCCGGTCAGCCCCAGCATTTT; CDR3aa: CASSQGGAGQPQHF
v_gene: TRBV3-1; d_gene: TRBD1; j_gene: TRBJ1-2; abundance: NA; CDR3nt: TGTGCCAGCACCTTCAGGGGGGCAGGGGGCAGCTATGGCTACACCTTC; CDR3aa: CASTFRGAGGSYGYTF
v_gene: TRBV12-3/TRBV12-4; d_gene: TRBD1; j_gene: TRBJ1-1; abundance: many; CDR3nt: TGTGCCAGCAGTTTGTGGTGGAGCAGGGGGAAGTCTGAAGCTTTCTTT; CDR3aa: CASSLWWSRGKSEAFF
v_gene: TRBV24-1; d_gene: TRBD2; j_gene: TRBJ2-2; abundance: many; CDR3nt: TGTGCCACCAGTGATTTTGGACTAGCAACCGGGGAGCTGTTTTTT; CDR3aa: CATSDFGLATGELFF
v_gene: TRBV20-1; d_gene: TRBD1; j_gene: TRBJ2-7; abundance: few; CDR3nt: TGCAGTGCTACAAGGATCTCTAGGGGGCGAGAGCAGTACTTC; CDR3aa: CSATRISRGREQYF
v_gene: TRBV7-3; d_gene: NA; j_gene: TRBJ1-1; abundance: NA; CDR3nt: TGTGCCAGCAGCTCGAGCAGCATGAACACTGAAGCTTTCTTT; CDR3aa: CASSSSSMNTEAFF